This record concerns one TCR beta chain sequence. The CDR3 length is 13 residues. Germline V gene data show CDR1 as GTSNPN and CDR2 as SVGIG (reference sequence). Deletions cut 1 base from V and 4 bases from J, with 8 bases between. Sequencing used immunoSEQ multiplex PCR; TCRdb keeps in-frame clones, though not all of them. The sample lists over 120,000 clones; approximately 89% were seen once. The data were taken from a study of blood T cell repertoires in COVID-19. At the level of the study: The study drew acute and convalescent COVID-19 samples from the United States, Italy and Spain. Sample material is recorded as cDNA or gDNA derived from T cells, B-cell-depleted T cells, or PBMCs.

This chain links TRBV30 with TRBJ1-5, with TRBD1 as a possible D gene (5 bases). Sequencing was done on a sample of peripheral blood. This clonotype was sampled from a human donor in a cohort sampled during active COVID-19. CDR3 loop: CAWSGTGNQPQHF. The CDR3 bases are TGTGCCTGGAGTGGAACAGGTAATCAGCCCCAGCATTTT. Using reference TRBV30 and TRBJ1-5 for the parts outside the CDR3, the full variable domain is SQTIHQWPATLVQPVGSPLSLECTVEGTSNPNLYWYRQAAGRGLQLLFYSVGIGQISSEVPQNLSASRPQDRQFILSSKKLLLSDSGFYLCAWSGTGNQPQHFGDGTRLSIL.